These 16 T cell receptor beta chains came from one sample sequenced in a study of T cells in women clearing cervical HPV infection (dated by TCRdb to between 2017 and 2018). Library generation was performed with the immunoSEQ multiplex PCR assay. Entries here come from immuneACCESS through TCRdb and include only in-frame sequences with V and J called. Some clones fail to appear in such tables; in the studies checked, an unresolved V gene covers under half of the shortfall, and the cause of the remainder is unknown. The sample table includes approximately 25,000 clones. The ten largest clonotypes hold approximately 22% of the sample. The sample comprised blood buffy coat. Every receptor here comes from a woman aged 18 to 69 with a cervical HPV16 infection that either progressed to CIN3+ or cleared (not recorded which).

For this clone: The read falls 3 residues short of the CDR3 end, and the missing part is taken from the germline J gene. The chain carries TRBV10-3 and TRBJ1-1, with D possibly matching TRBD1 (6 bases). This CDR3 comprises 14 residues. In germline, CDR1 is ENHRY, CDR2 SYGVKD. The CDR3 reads CAIAGTPMSQGAFF. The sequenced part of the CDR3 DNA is TGTGCCATCGCCGGGACACCTATGTCCCAGGGA.

CDR3 DNA, as far as it was read: TGTGCCACCAGTGTAGGGGAGGGAACAGATACG. The encoded protein is CATSVGEGTDT. The full CDR3 protein reads CATSVGEGTDTQYF. V usage is TRBV24-1 and J usage is TRBJ2-3, with 7 bases fitting TRBD2. Sequencing ends 3 residues short of the CDR3 end; the germline J gene provides the rest. The CDR3 sequence is 14 residues long. After removal of 5 bases from V and 3 bases from J, the junction contained 4 bases not matched to a gene. Germline V gene lookup returns CDR1 KGHDR and CDR2 SFDVKD.

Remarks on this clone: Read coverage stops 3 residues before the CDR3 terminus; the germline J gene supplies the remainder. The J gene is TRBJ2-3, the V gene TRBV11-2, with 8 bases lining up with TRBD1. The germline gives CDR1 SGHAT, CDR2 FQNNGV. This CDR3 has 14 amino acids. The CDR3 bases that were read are TGTGCCAGCAGCTTCGGACAGGGTCAAGAGACG. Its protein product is CASSFGQGQET. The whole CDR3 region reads CASSFGQGQETQYF. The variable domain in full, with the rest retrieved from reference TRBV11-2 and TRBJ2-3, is EAGVAQSPRYKIIEKRQSVAFWCNPISGHATLYWYQQILGQGPKLLIQFQNNGVVDDSQLPKDRFSAERLKGVDSTLKIQPAKLEDSAVYLCASSFGQGQETQYFGPGTRLTVL.

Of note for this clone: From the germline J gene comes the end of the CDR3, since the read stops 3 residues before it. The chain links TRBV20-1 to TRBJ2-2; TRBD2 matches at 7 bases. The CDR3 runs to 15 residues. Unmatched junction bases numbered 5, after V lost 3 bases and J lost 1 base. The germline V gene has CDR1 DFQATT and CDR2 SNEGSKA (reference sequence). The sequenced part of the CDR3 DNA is TGCAGTGCTAGCCCGGGACTAAGGAACACCGGGGAG. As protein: CSASPGLRNTGE. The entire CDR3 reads CSASPGLRNTGELFF.

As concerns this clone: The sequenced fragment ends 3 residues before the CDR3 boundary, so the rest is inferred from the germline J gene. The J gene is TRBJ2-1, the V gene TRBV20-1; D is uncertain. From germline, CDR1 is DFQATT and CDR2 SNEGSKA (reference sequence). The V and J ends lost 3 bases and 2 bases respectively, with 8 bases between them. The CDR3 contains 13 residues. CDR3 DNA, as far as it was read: TGCAGTGCTAGGGTGGGCACCTACAATGAG. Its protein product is CSARVGTYNE. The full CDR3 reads CSARVGTYNEQFF.

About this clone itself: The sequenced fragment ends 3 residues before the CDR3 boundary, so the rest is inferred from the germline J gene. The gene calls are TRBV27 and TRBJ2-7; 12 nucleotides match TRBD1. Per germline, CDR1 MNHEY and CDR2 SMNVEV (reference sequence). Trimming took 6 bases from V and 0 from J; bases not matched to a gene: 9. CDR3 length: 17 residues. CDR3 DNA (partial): TGTGCCAGCAGGACCGGGACAGGGGGCCCCATCTCCTACGAG. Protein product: CASRTGTGGPISYE. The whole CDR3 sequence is CASRTGTGGPISYEQYF.

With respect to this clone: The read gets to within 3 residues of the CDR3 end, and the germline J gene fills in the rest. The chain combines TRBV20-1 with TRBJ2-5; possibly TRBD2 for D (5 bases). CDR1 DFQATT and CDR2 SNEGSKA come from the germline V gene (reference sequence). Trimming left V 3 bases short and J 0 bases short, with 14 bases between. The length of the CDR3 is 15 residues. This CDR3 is CSARPFTRDQETQYF. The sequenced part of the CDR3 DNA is TGCAGTGCTAGGCCTTTCACGAGGGACCAAGAGACC.

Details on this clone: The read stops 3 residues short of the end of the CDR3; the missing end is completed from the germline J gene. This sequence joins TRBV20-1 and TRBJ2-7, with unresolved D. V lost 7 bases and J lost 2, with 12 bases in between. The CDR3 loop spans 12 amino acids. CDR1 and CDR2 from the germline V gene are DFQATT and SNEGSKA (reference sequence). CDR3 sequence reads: CSVKHHAYEQYF. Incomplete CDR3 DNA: TGCAGTGTCAAACATCATGCCTACGAG.

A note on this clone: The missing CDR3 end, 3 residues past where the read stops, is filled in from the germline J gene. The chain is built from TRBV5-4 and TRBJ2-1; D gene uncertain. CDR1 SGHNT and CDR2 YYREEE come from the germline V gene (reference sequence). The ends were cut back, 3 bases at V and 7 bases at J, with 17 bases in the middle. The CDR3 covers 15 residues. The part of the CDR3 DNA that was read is TGTGCCAGCAGCTCCGACATTGGATCGAGGAATGAG. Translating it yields CASSSDIGSRNE. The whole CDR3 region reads CASSSDIGSRNEQFF.

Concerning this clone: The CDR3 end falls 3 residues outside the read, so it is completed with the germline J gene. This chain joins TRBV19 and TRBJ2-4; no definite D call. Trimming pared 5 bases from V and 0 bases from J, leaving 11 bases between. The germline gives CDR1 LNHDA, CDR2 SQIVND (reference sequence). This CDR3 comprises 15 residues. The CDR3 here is CASSVAHLAKNIQYF. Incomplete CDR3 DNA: TGTGCCAGTAGTGTGGCCCACCTAGCCAAAAACATT.

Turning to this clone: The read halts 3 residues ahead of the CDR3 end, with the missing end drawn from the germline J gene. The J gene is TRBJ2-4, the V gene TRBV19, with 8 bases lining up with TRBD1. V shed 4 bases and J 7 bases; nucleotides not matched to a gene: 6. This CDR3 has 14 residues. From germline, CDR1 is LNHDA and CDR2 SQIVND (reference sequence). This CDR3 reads CASSNTGQGNIQYF. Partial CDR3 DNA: TGTGCCAGTAGTAATACCGGACAGGGTAACATT.

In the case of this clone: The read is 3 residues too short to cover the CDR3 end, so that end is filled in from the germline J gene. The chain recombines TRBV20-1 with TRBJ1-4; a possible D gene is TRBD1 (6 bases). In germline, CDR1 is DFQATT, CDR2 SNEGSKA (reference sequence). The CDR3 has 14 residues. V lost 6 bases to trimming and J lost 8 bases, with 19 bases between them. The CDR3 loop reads CSAREDSLREKLFF. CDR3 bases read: TGCAGTGCCCGAGAGGACAGCTTGCGGGAAAAA.

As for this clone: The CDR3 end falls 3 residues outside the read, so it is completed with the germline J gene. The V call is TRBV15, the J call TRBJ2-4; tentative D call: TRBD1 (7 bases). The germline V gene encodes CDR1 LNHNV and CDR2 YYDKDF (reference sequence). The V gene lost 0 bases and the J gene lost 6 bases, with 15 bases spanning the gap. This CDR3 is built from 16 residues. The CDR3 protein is CATSREAGGGGNIQYF. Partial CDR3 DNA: TGTGCCACCAGCAGAGAGGCAGGGGGAGGAGGAAACATT.

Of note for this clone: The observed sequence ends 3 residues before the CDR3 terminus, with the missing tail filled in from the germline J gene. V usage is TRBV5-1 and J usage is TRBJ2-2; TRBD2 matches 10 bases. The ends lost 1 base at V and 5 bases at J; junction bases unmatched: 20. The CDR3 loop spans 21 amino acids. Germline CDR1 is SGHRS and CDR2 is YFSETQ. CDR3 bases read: TGCGCCAGCAGCTTGTTTGGTTTAGCAGGGGCTAGCGGGAGCGGTACCGGGGAG. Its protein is CASSLFGLAGASGSGTGE. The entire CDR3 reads CASSLFGLAGASGSGTGELFF.

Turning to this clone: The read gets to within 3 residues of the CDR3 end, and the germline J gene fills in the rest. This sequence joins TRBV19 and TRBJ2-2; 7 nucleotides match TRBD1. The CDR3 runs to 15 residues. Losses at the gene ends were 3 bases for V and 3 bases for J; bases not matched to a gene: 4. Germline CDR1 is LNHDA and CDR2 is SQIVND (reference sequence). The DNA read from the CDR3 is TGTGCCAGTAGTATTGGGGACAGCTACACCGGGGAG. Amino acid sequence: CASSIGDSYTGE. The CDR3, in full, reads CASSIGDSYTGELFF. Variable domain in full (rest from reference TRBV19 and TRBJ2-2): DGGITQSPKYLFRKEGQNVTLSCEQNLNHDAMYWYRQDPGQGLRLIYYSQIVNDFQKGDIAEGYSVSREKKESFPLTVTSAQKNPTAFYLCASSIGDSYTGELFFGEGSRLTVL.

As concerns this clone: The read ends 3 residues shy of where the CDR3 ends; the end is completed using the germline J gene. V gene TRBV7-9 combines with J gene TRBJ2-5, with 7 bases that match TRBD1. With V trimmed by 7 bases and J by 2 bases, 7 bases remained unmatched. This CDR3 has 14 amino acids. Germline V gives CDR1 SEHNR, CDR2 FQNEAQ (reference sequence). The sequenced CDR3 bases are TGTGCCAGCACGGGGCAGGGGGTGCAAGAGACC. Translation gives CASTGQGVQET. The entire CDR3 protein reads CASTGQGVQETQYF.